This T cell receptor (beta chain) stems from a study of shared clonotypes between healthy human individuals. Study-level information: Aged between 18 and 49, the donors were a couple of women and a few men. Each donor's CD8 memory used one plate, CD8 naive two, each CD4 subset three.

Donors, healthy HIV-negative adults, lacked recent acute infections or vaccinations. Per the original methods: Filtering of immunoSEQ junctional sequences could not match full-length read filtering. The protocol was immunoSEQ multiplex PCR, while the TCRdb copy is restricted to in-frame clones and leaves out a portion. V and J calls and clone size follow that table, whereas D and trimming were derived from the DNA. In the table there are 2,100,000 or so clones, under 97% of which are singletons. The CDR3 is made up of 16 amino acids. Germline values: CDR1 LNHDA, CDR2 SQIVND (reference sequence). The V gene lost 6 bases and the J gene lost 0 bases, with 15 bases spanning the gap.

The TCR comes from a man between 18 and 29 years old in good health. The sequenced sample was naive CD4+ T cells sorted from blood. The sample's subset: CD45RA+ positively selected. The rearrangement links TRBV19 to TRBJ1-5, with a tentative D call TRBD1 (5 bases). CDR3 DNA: TGTGCCAGTAGGACCCCGGGACCTCCTAGCAATCAGCCCCAGCATTTT. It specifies CASRTPGPPSNQPQHF.